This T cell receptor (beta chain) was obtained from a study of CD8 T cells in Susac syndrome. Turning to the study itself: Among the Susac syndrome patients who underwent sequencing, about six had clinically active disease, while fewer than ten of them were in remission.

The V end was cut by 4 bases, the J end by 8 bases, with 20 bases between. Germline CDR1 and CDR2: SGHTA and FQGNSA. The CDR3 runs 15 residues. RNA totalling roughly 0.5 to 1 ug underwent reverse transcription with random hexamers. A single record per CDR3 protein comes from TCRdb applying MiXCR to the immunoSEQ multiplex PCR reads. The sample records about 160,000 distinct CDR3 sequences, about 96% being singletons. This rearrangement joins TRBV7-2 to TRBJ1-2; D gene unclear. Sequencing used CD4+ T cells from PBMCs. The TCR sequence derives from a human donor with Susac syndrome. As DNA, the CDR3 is TGTGCCAGCAGCTCTGCAAGTGGTCCTCGGACGGGCTACACCTTC. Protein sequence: CASSSASGPRTGYTF.